This TCR beta chain appears in the sequencing data of a study of T cell responses to AZD1222 COVID-19 vaccine. Study observations and caveats: Most donors were white British, females outnumbered males, and clonal diversity was possibly underestimated.

Sequenced by immunoSEQ multiplex PCR; TCRdb stores in-frame clones only, minus some. This sample has 100,000 or so clones, with about 88% found just once. Unmatched junction bases numbered 11, after V lost 4 bases and J lost 7 bases. CDR1 is LGHDT, CDR2 YNNKEL, per germline (reference sequence). This CDR3 is 16 amino acids long. Regarding this clone: Its antigen is unidentified.

Sequencing used peripheral blood, obtained 28 days after the second AZD1222 dose. This sequence joins TRBV3-1 (or the pseudogene TRBV3-2) and TRBJ2-7, with 12 bases lining up with TRBD1. The receptor's source is an adult who received the AZD1222 COVID-19 vaccine. As DNA, the CDR3 is TGTGCCAGCAGCCGTACGCCGGGACAGGGGGCTAAGGAGCAGTACTTC. Its protein product is CASSRTPGQGAKEQYF.